These 9 T cell receptor beta chains were all obtained from the same sample, sequenced in a study of blood T cell repertoires in COVID-19. Sequenced by immunoSEQ multiplex PCR; TCRdb stores in-frame clones only, minus some. The table shows around 140,000 clones, with around 80% occurring only once. Specimen: PBMCs or T cells enriched from blood (not recorded which). The receptors were gathered from a man in his forties with acute COVID-19.

This clone was seen a single time. The chain employs TRBV11-2 and TRBJ2-3, with TRBD2 as a possible D gene (7 bases). The length of the CDR3 is 15 residues. Germline V CDR1 and CDR2: SGHAT, FQNNGV. The germline V and J ends were trimmed by 6 bases and 3 bases, with 16 bases remaining between them. The CDR3 protein is CASRSGGAGTDTQYF. The CDR3 coding sequence is TGTGCCAGCAGGTCTGGGGGGGCAGGGACAGATACGCAGTATTTT.

The gene calls are TRBV13 and TRBJ1-2, with 10 bases that match TRBD1. V lost 4 bases to trimming and J lost 4 bases; unmatched junction nucleotides: 9. The CDR3 runs 16 residues. Germline CDR1 is PRHDT and CDR2 is FYEKMQ (reference sequence). The CDR3 reads CASSSPSGDRGYGYTF. The CDR3 DNA reads as TGTGCCAGCAGCTCCCCCTCCGGGGACAGGGGCTATGGCTACACCTTC.

This chain joins TRBV6-5 and TRBJ2-3, with TRBD1 matching 9 bases. Unmatched junction bases numbered 5, after V lost 4 bases and J lost 3 bases. CDR1 and CDR2 (germline): MNHEY, SVGAGI. This CDR3 is 15 amino acids long. The CDR3 DNA follows: TGTGCCAGCAGTTTACAGGGGGCGGTAACAGATACGCAGTATTTT. Translated: CASSLQGAVTDTQYF.

The chain is built from TRBV5-1 and TRBJ1-5, with D possibly TRBD1 on 6 matching bases. Trimming took 0 bases from V and 4 from J, leaving 8 bases between them. Germline V gives CDR1 SGHRS, CDR2 YFSETQ. The CDR3 loop spans 14 amino acids. The CDR3 loop is CASSLGTANQPQHF. CDR3 nucleotide sequence: TGCGCCAGCAGCTTGGGGACAGCGAATCAGCCCCAGCATTTT.

This clone was seen only a few times. The chain uses TRBV28 and TRBJ1-1; 8 bases align to TRBD1. V shed 3 bases, J shed 4 bases, and the junction held 4 bases outside the gene matches. Per the germline V gene, CDR1 is MDHEN and CDR2 is SYDVKM. This CDR3 comprises 14 residues. For the CDR3, the DNA is TGTGCCAGCAGTTTCCAAGGACAGGGCACTGAAGCTTTCTTT. It specifies CASSFQGQGTEAFF. Full variable domain (remainder filled in from reference TRBV28 and TRBJ1-1): DVKVTQSSRYLVKRTGEKVFLECVQDMDHENMFWYRQDPGLGLRLIYFSYDVKMKEKGDIPEGYSVSREKKERFSLILESASTNQTSMYLCASSFQGQGTEAFFGQGTRLTVV.

This chain joins TRBV6-6 and TRBJ2-7; D not resolved. The CDR3 loop spans 15 amino acids. CDR1 MNHNY and CDR2 SVGAGI come from the germline V gene (reference sequence). Trimming removed 4 bases from V and 3 bases from J, with 16 bases in between. The CDR3: CASSFPQLEVYEQYF. The DNA of the CDR3 is TGTGCCAGCAGTTTCCCCCAGCTAGAGGTCTACGAGCAGTACTTC.

This chain joins TRBV18 and TRBJ1-1, with D perhaps TRBD1 (6 bases). The CDR3 covers 14 residues. Trimming pared 3 bases from V and 1 base from J, leaving 9 bases between. Germline V CDR1 and CDR2: KGHSH, LQKENI. The CDR3 DNA reads as TGTGCCAGCTCACCCCGGACAGAGAACACTGAAGCTTTCTTT. Its translation: CASSPRTENTEAFF. The whole variable domain, filled in from reference TRBV18 and TRBJ1-1, reads NAGVMQNPRHLVRRRGQEARLRCSPMKGHSHVYWYRQLPEEGLKFMVYLQKENIIDESGMPKERFSAEFPKEGPSILRIQQVVRGDSAAYFCASSPRTENTEAFFGQGTRLTVV.

The gene calls are TRBV28 and TRBJ2-7, with D tentatively TRBD2 (5 bases). There are 13 residues in the CDR3. Between the trimmed V and J ends, which lost 10 bases and 7 bases, there was a span of 20 bases. The V gene's germline CDR1 is MDHEN and CDR2 SYDVKM. In DNA form, the CDR3 reads TGTGCCACCCGTACAGTGACCCCGGGAGAGCAGTACTTC. Protein sequence: CATRTVTPGEQYF.

The rearrangement links TRBV24-1 to TRBJ2-7; TRBD1 might be the D (5 bases). The CDR3 runs 13 residues. V was pared by 4 bases and J by 4 bases, with 10 bases between. Per the germline V gene, CDR1 is KGHDR and CDR2 is SFDVKD. The CDR3 region is CATSERPGYEQYF. In DNA form, the CDR3 reads TGTGCCACCAGTGAACGACCAGGGTACGAGCAGTACTTC.